A single TCR beta chain is shown here with its context. This record belongs to a study of blood T cell repertoires in COVID-19. Germline V CDR1 and CDR2: SGHRS, YFSETQ. V was pared by 5 bases and J by 2 bases, with 11 bases between. The CDR3 sequence is 14 residues long. Clones were read by immunoSEQ multiplex PCR, and TCRdb kept only the in-frame ones, dropping some. The sample consists of 45,000 to 55,000 clones, 70% to 90% of them appearing once. The TCR originated in a man older than 75 with acute or convalescent COVID-19. The chain has TRBV5-1 and TRBJ1-5, with D possibly being TRBD1 (6 bases). Input material: peripheral blood. CDR3 nucleotide sequence: TGCGCCAGCAGGGAGACAGGAGGCAATCAGCCCCAGCATTTT. Its translation: CASRETGGNQPQHF.